Shown below are 4 T cell receptor beta chains from a single sample sequenced in a study of response to subunit inactivated influenza vaccine. TCRdb independently ran MiXCR on the RT-PCR reads; one entry per CDR3 protein. The repertoire holds about 160,000 distinct CDR3 sequences, with roughly 11% as singletons. The source was non-naive T cells sorted from PBMCs, collected more than 35 days after vaccination. The source of these receptors is a man aged 45-60 years who received an inactivated influenza vaccine.

The V call is TRBV6-1, the J call TRBJ1-6; D may be TRBD1 (5 bases). The V gene lost 7 bases and the J gene lost 6 bases, with 16 bases spanning the gap. In germline, CDR1 is MNHNS, CDR2 SASEGT. The CDR3 has 15 amino acids. CDR3 DNA sequence: TGTGCCAGCACGCGGGGGGGTAGCGGTAATTCACCCCTCCACTTT. This gives the protein CASTRGGSGNSPLHF.

This rearrangement joins TRBV20-1 to TRBJ2-3, with 11 bases identical to TRBD2. With 5 bases clipped from V and 2 bases from J, the junction kept 9 bases outside the gene matches. The V gene's germline CDR1 is DFQATT and CDR2 SNEGSKA (reference sequence). The CDR3 length is 16 residues. The CDR3 DNA is TGCAGTGCTGCAGGTTTAGCGGGAGGGTACACAGATACGCAGTATTTT. It yields the protein CSAAGLAGGYTDTQYF.

This clonotype showed up just a few times. The chain links TRBV7-8 to TRBJ1-6; D is uncertain. Trimming cost V 5 bases and J 7 bases, with 15 bases left between them. The CDR3 totals 15 residues. Germline V gene lookup returns CDR1 SGHVS and CDR2 FQNEAQ. In DNA form, the CDR3 reads TGTGCCAGCAGCCTCTCTGGGATTACCAATTCACCCCTCCACTTT. This encodes CASSLSGITNSPLHF.

This clonotype was recorded a few times. This sequence joins TRBV20-1 and TRBJ2-2; D is uncertain. Germline V gene sequence: CDR1 DFQATT, CDR2 SNEGSKA (reference sequence). V gave up 3 bases and J gave up 4 bases, with 12 bases separating them. The CDR3 has 14 amino acids. CDR3 nucleotides: TGCAGTGCTAGTGTCCAGCGTGGCACCGGGGAGCTGTTTTTT. Amino acid sequence: CSASVQRGTGELFF.